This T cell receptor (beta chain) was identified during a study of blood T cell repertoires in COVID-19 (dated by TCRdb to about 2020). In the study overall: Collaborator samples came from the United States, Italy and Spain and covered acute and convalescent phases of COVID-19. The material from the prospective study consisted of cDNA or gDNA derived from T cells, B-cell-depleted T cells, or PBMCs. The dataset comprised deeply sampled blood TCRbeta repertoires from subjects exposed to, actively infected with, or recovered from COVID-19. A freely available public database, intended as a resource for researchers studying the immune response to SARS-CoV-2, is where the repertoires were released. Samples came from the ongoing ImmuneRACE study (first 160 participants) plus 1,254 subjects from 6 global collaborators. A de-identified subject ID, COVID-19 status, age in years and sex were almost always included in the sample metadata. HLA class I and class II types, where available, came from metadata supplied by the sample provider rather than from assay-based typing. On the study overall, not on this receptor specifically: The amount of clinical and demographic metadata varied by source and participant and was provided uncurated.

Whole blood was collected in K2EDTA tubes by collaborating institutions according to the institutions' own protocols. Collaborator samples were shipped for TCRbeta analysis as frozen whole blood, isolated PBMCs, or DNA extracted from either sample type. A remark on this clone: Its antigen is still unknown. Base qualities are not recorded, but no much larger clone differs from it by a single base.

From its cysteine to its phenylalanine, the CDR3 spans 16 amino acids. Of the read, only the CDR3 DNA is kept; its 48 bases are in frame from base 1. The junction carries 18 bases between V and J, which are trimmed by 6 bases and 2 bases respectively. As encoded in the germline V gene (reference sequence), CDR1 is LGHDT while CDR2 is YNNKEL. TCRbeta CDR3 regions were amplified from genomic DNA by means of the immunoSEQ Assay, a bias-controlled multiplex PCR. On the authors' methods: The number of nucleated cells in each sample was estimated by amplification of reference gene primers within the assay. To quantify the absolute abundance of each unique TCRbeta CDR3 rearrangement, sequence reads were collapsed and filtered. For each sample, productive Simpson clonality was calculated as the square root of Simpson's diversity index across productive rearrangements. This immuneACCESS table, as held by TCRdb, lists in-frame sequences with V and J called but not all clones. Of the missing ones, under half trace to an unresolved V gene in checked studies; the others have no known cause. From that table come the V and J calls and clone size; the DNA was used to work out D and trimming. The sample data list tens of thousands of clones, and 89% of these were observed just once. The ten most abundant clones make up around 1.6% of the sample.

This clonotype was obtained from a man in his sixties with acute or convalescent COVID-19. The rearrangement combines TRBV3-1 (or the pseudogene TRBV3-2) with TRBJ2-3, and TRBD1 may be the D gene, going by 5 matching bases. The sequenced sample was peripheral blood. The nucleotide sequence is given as TGTGCCAGCAGGCAACAGGCCTGGATGCCCACAGATACGCAGTATTTT. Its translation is CASRQQAWMPTDTQYF.